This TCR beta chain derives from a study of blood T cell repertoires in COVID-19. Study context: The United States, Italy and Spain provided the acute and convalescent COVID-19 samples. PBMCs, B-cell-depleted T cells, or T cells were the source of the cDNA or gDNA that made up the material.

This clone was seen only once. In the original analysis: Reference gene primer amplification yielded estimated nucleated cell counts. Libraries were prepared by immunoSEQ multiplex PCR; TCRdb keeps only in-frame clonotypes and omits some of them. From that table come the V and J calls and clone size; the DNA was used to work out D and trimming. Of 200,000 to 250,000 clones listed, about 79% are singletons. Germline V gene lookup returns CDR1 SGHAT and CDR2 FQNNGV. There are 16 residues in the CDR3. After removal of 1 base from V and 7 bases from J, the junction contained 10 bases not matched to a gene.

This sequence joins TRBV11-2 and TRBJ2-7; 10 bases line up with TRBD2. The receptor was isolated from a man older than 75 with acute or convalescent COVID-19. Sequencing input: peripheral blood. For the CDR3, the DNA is TGTGCCAGCAGCTTAGGACATAGCGGGGGGCTCTTGGAGCAGTACTTC. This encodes CASSLGHSGGLLEQYF.